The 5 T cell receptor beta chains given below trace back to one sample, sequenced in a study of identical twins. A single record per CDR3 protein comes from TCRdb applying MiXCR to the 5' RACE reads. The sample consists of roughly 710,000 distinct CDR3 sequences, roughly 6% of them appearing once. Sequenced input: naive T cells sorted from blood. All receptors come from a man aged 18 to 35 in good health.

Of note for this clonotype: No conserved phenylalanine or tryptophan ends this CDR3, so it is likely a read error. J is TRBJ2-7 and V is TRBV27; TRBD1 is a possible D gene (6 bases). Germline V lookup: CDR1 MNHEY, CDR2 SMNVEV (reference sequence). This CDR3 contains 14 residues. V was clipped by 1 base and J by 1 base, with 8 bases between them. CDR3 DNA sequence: TGTGCCAGCAGTTTATTAGGGACATCCTACGAGCAGTACCTC. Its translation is CASSLLGTSYEQYL.

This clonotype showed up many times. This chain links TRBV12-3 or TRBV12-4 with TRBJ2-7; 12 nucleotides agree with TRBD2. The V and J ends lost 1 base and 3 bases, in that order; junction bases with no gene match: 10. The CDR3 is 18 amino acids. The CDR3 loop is CASSLGGWTSGKNYEQYF. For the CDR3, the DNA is TGTGCCAGCAGTTTAGGTGGTTGGACTAGCGGGAAGAACTACGAGCAGTACTTC.

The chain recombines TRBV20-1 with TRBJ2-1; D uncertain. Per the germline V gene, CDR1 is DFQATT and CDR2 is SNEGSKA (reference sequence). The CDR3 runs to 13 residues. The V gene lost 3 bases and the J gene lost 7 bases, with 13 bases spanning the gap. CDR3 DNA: TGCAGTGCTAGTGACCCGGGCCAAAATGAGCAGTTCTTC. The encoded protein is CSASDPGQNEQFF.

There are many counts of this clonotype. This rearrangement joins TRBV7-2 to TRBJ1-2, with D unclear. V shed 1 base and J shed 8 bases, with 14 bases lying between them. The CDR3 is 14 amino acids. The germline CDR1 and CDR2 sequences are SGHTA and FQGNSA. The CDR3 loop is CASSLVEITGGYTF. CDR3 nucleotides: TGTGCCAGCAGCTTAGTTGAGATTACGGGCGGCTACACCTTC. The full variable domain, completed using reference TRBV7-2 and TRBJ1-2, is GAGVSQSPSNKVTEKGKDVELRCDPISGHTALYWYRQSLGQGLEFLIYFQGNSAPDKSGLPSDRFSAERTGGSVSTLTIQRTQQEDSAVYLCASSLVEITGGYTFGSGTRLTVV.

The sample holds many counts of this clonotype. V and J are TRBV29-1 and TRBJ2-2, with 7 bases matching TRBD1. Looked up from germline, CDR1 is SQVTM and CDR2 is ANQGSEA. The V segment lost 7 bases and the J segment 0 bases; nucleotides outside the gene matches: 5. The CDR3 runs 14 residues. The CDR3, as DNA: TGCAGCGCTGCAGGGGGACCGAACACCGGGGAGCTGTTTTTT. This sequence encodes CSAAGGPNTGELFF.